Shown below are 27 T cell receptor beta chains from a single sample sequenced in a study of cytotoxic CD8 clonotypes in ibrutinib-treated CLL. Generated by immunoSEQ multiplex PCR, the TCRdb table keeps only in-frame clones and is missing some. The sample contains roughly 63,000 clones, less than 60% of which appear only once. Sequencing was performed on PBMCs, taken after 12 months of ibrutinib treatment. The receptors come from a human donor with chronic lymphocytic leukemia.

This chain connects TRBV11-1 to TRBJ1-3; D not certain. From germline, CDR1 is SGHAT and CDR2 FQDESV (reference sequence). V lost 4 bases and J 1 base, leaving 8 bases between the germline ends. This CDR3 region has 14 residues. The CDR3 sequence: CASSSSESGNTIYF. In nucleotides, the CDR3 is TGTGCCAGCAGCTCCTCGGAATCTGGAAACACCATATATTTT.

J is TRBJ2-2 and V is TRBV5-1; tentatively, D is TRBD1 or TRBD2 (5 bases each). Germline V lookup: CDR1 SGHRS, CDR2 YFSETQ. V was trimmed by 4 bases and J by 4 bases, leaving 20 bases between them. CDR3 length: 17 amino acids. In nucleotides, the CDR3 is TGCGCCAGCAGCCTGGTGCGTCGGGGCCTCGGCACCGGGGAGCTGTTTTTT. Protein: CASSLVRRGLGTGELFF. The full variable domain, its missing parts supplied by reference TRBV5-1 and TRBJ2-2, is KAGVTQTPRYLIKTRGQQVTLSCSPISGHRSVSWYQQTPGQGLQFLFEYFSETQRNKGNFPGRFSGRQFSNSRSEMNVSTLELGDSALYLCASSLVRRGLGTGELFFGEGSRLTVL.

The genes are TRBV7-2 and TRBJ2-7; possible D gene TRBD1, 6 bases. Germline CDR1 SGHTA, CDR2 FQGNSA. The ends were cut back, 5 bases at V and 1 base at J, with 18 bases in the middle. The CDR3 sequence is 16 residues long. The CDR3 region has the DNA TGTGCCAGCAGCCTAAGACAGGTCAGCGCATCCTACGAGCAGTACGTC. It is translated as CASSLRQVSASYEQYV.

The CDR3 here is CASSASQGVRYEQYF. The CDR3 DNA reads as TGTGCCAGCTCTGCCTCACAGGGGGTAAGATACGAGCAGTACTTC. The chain has TRBV18 and TRBJ2-7, with 8 bases matching TRBD1. V shed 6 bases and J 4 bases; nucleotides not matched to a gene: 11. The CDR3 sequence is 15 residues long. Germline CDR1 and CDR2: KGHSH and LQKENI.

This clone was observed a handful of times. The chain couples TRBV5-1 to TRBJ2-1; a possible D gene is TRBD1 (6 bases). This CDR3 spans 14 amino acids. Looked up from germline, CDR1 is SGHRS and CDR2 is YFSETQ. Between the trimmed V and J ends, which lost 0 bases and 3 bases, there was a span of 7 bases. This chain's CDR3 is CASSLVQGYNEQFF. For the CDR3, the DNA is TGCGCCAGCAGCTTGGTACAGGGCTACAATGAGCAGTTCTTC.

The chain joins TRBV27 to TRBJ2-7; D is perhaps TRBD2 (6 bases). The germline V gene has CDR1 MNHEY and CDR2 SMNVEV (reference sequence). Trimming left V 4 bases short and J 6 bases short, with 25 bases between. CDR3 size: 17 residues. CDR3 DNA sequence: TGTGCCAGCAGTTCGACAGACAAGGGTATTCGGGAGCCCGAGCAGTACGTC. Amino acids: CASSSTDKGIREPEQYV.

This chain uses TRBV27 with TRBJ1-1; D gene uncertain. Trimming took 3 bases from V and 1 from J, leaving 15 bases between them. The germline CDR1 and CDR2 sequences are MNHEY and SMNVEV (reference sequence). The CDR3 is made up of 16 amino acids. For the CDR3, the DNA is TGTGCCAGCAGTTTCCGGGGTCCCTATGGGAACACTGAAGCTTTCTTT. Translated, it gives CASSFRGPYGNTEAFF.

The V call is TRBV27, the J call TRBJ2-1; D ambiguous. This CDR3 spans 14 amino acids. Per the germline V gene, CDR1 is MNHEY and CDR2 is SMNVEV (reference sequence). Trimming took 0 bases from V and 5 from J, leaving 8 bases between them. CDR3 nucleotides: TGTGCCAGCAGTTTATCCGGCAACAACAATGAGCAGTTCTTC. As protein: CASSLSGNNNEQFF.

By proportion, this clone is medium-sized. Here the CDR3 reads CASSWVGGYTF. In DNA form, the CDR3 reads TGTGCCAGCAGCTGGGTTGGCGGCTACACCTTC. The chain recombines TRBV5-4 with TRBJ1-2; D is undetermined. This CDR3 region has 11 residues. The germline V gene has CDR1 SGHNT and CDR2 YYREEE (reference sequence). Trimming removed 3 bases from V and 8 bases from J, with 8 bases in between.

The CDR3 sequence: CASTGPGDTQYF. The CDR3 DNA follows: TGTGCCTCAACTGGGCCTGGGGATACGCAGTATTTT. The chain recombines TRBV30 with TRBJ2-3; D ambiguous. The CDR3 covers 12 residues. Germline CDR1 reads GTSNPN; CDR2 reads SVGIG (reference sequence). Trimming stripped 7 bases from V and 6 bases from J, with 14 bases between.

V and J are TRBV30 and TRBJ1-5, with 8 bases lining up with TRBD1. Looked up from germline, CDR1 is GTSNPN and CDR2 is SVGIG (reference sequence). The CDR3 has 15 amino acids. Unmatched junction bases numbered 7, after V lost 3 bases and J lost 3 bases. The CDR3 region has the DNA TGTGCCTGGAGGGGCCGGACAGGGATCAATCAGCCCCAGCATTTT. This gives the protein CAWRGRTGINQPQHF.

The chain couples TRBV7-8 to TRBJ2-3, with D possibly TRBD1 on 5 matching bases. Trimming left V 6 bases short and J 4 bases short, with 14 bases between. CDR3 length: 14 residues. In germline, CDR1 is SGHVS, CDR2 FQNEAQ. DNA of the CDR3: TGTGCCAGCAGACCCCTTTCAGGGTCAGATACGCAGTATTTT. Translating it yields CASRPLSGSDTQYF.

V and J are TRBV29-1 and TRBJ2-2; no reliable D call. The CDR3 runs to 12 residues. Germline V gene data show CDR1 as SQVTM and CDR2 as ANQGSEA. Trimming left V 6 bases short and J 6 bases short, with 11 bases between. The chain's CDR3 is CSVRRAAGELFF. CDR3 DNA sequence: TGCAGCGTCCGTCGTGCCGCCGGGGAGCTGTTTTTT.

The chain joins TRBV7-9 to TRBJ1-2; 10 bases are a match to TRBD1. Germline V gene data show CDR1 as SEHNR and CDR2 as FQNEAQ (reference sequence). The length of the CDR3 is 16 residues. The trim removed 5 bases at V and 1 base at J, leaving 7 bases unmatched. DNA for the CDR3: TGTGCCAGCAGCACCCCCGGGACAGGGGATAACTATGGCTACACCTTC. Translating gives CASSTPGTGDNYGYTF. The full variable domain, rest sourced from reference TRBV7-9 and TRBJ1-2, is DTGVSQNPRHKITKRGQNVTFRCDPISEHNRLYWYRQTLGQGPEFLTYFQNEAQLEKSRLLSDRFSAERPKGSFSTLEIQRTEQGDSAMYLCASSTPGTGDNYGYTFGSGTRLTVV.

The chain recombines TRBV6-5 with TRBJ1-2; D is unclear. Germline CDR1 is MNHEY and CDR2 is SVGAGI. Trimming cost V 5 bases and J 14 bases, with 12 bases left between them. The length of the CDR3 is 10 residues. CDR3 amino acids: CASSELRQTF. The DNA of the CDR3 is TGTGCCAGCAGTGAGTTGAGACAAACCTTC.

This chain connects TRBV5-1 to TRBJ2-2, with 7 bases matching TRBD1. This CDR3 region has 16 residues. The V gene end was trimmed by 0 bases and the J gene end by 5 bases; junction bases not matched to a gene: 7. The germline V gene has CDR1 SGHRS and CDR2 YFSETQ. Here the CDR3 DNA reads TGCGCCAGCAGCTTGGAAATAGGGACAGTTACCGGGGAGCTGTTTTTT. This gives the protein CASSLEIGTVTGELFF.

The DNA of the CDR3 is TGTGCCAGCAGCAAAGAGAACGAGCAGTACGTC. Encoded protein: CASSKENEQYV. J is TRBJ2-7 and V is TRBV21-1. TRBV21-1 counts as a pseudogene. This CDR3 region has 11 residues.

This clone was found once. The CDR3 DNA reads TGCGCCAGCAGCCAAGAGGGTATCGGGTCGGTAGATACGCAGTATTTT. Its translation is CASSQEGIGSVDTQYF. This chain joins TRBV4-1 and TRBJ2-3; D ambiguous. Germline CDR1 reads MGHRA; CDR2 reads YSYEKL. This CDR3 contains 16 residues. Trimming pared 0 bases from V and 5 bases from J, leaving 15 bases between.

This chain uses TRBV30 with TRBJ1-5; D is possibly TRBD1 (5 bases). CDR1 is GTSNPN and CDR2 is SVGIG in the germline V gene (reference sequence). The CDR3 extends over 19 amino acids. Trimming took 3 bases from V and 2 from J, leaving 26 bases between them. CDR3 in DNA: TGTGCCTGGAGCGAGGGATGGGATAGGACACCTTCGCGCAATCAGCCCCAGCATTTT. This gives the protein CAWSEGWDRTPSRNQPQHF.

This clone was found a few times. V and J are TRBV30 and TRBJ2-1; TRBD2 agrees at 7 bases. Per the germline V gene, CDR1 is GTSNPN and CDR2 is SVGIG (reference sequence). J was trimmed by 8 bases and V by 8 bases; bases with no gene match: 6. CDR3 length: 11 residues. The DNA for the CDR3 is TGTGCCGGCGGGAGTATGGATGAGCAGTTCTTC. Residues: CAGGSMDEQFF.

A remark on this clone: A read error is possible here, since a much larger clone lies one base away. V and J are TRBV9 and TRBJ1-1; unclear D gene. V was cut by 0 bases and J by 5 bases, with 14 bases left in between. The CDR3 sequence is 15 residues long. Germline V gene sequence: CDR1 SGDLS, CDR2 YYNGEE. The CDR3 nucleotides read TGTGCCAGCAGCGTAGCTGATTCCTTCCGAACTGAAGCTTTCTTT. It encodes CASSVADSFRTEAFF. The full variable domain, in which reference TRBV9 and TRBJ1-1 provide the parts outside the CDR3, is DSGVTQTPKHLITATGQRVTLRCSPRSGDLSVYWYQQSLDQGLQFLIQYYNGEERAKGNILERFSAQQFPDLHSELNLSSLELGDSALYFCASSVADSFRTEAFFGQGTRLTVV.

The V gene is TRBV27, the J gene TRBJ2-7; 13 bases map to TRBD2. The V gene end was trimmed by 5 bases and the J gene end by 3 bases; junction bases not matched to a gene: 4. This CDR3 spans 15 amino acids. Per the germline V gene, CDR1 is MNHEY and CDR2 is SMNVEV (reference sequence). For the CDR3, the DNA is TGTGCCAGCAGTAAACTAGCGGGAGGGCTCTACGAGCAGTACTTC. It yields the protein CASSKLAGGLYEQYF.

The chain carries TRBV2 and TRBJ1-4; TRBD1 is a possible D gene (5 bases). V was pared by 3 bases and J by 7 bases, with 18 bases between. Germline CDR1 and CDR2: SNHLY and FYNNEI. The CDR3 contains 16 residues. The CDR3 loop reads CASSDIGGGASEKLFF. The DNA for the CDR3 is TGTGCCAGCAGTGATATTGGAGGTGGGGCGAGTGAAAAACTGTTTTTT. Supplemented by reference TRBV2 and TRBJ1-4, the full variable domain reads EPEVTQTPSHQVTQMGQEVILRCVPISNHLYFYWYRQILGQKVEFLVSFYNNEISEKSEIFDDQFSVERPDGSNFTLKIRSTKLEDSAMYFCASSDIGGGASEKLFFGSGTQLSVL.

The chain carries TRBV9 and TRBJ2-2, with TRBD2 as a possible D gene (5 bases). Germline V CDR1 and CDR2: SGDLS, YYNGEE. V gave up 6 bases and J gave up 4 bases, with 10 bases separating them. The CDR3 is 13 residues long. This chain's CDR3 is CASIPGITGELFF. The CDR3 DNA reads as TGTGCCAGCATTCCGGGGATCACCGGGGAGCTGTTTTTT.

The chain couples TRBV7-9 to TRBJ2-5; TRBD2 agrees at 9 bases. Germline CDR1 reads SEHNR; CDR2 reads FQNEAQ (reference sequence). This CDR3 is built from 14 residues. V was clipped by 5 bases and J by 2 bases; unmatched bases: 3. CDR3 in DNA: TGTGCCAGCAGCCCGGGACTAGCTCAAGAGACCCAGTACTTC. Residues: CASSPGLAQETQYF.

This chain joins TRBV5-4 and TRBJ2-1; 8 nucleotides match TRBD2. Per the germline V gene, CDR1 is SGHNT and CDR2 is YYREEE (reference sequence). The trim removed 2 bases at V and 6 bases at J, leaving 7 bases unmatched. The CDR3 has 15 amino acids. The CDR3 DNA follows: TGTGCCAGCAGCTTTAAACTAGCGGACTCCAATGAGCAGTTCTTC. Its protein is CASSFKLADSNEQFF.

The chain carries TRBV28 and TRBJ2-7; possible D gene TRBD2, 6 bases. Germline lookup yields CDR1 MDHEN and CDR2 SYDVKM. The CDR3 sequence is 15 residues long. The V and J ends lost 7 bases and 0 bases respectively, with 16 bases between them. The CDR3 DNA is TGTGCCAGCACCCCCCAGGGACTGATCTCCTACGAGCAGTACGTC. Translating it yields CASTPQGLISYEQYV.